This TCR beta chain derives from a study of blood T cell repertoires in COVID-19. About the research overall: Italy, Spain and the United States were the sources of the convalescent and acute COVID-19 samples. T cells, B-cell-depleted T cells, or PBMCs supplied cDNA or gDNA.

As handled by the study authors: By means of reference gene primer amplification, nucleated cell counts were estimated. Produced via immunoSEQ multiplex PCR; TCRdb's table is partial and in-frame only. That table furnishes V, J and clone size, whereas the DNA furnished D and trimming. The sample comprises 70,000 to 80,000 clones, roughly 86% of which are singletons, and 10% to 15% rests with the top ten. The CDR3 contains 15 residues. Germline V gene lookup returns CDR1 MNHEY and CDR2 SVGAGI. The V end lost 6 bases, the J end lost 5 bases, and 16 bases lay between the germline ends. The specimen sequenced was peripheral blood. J is TRBJ2-2 and V is TRBV6-5; perhaps TRBD2 as D (7 bases). The TCR was taken from a human donor in a cohort sampled during active COVID-19. The DNA of the CDR3 is TGTGCCAGCAGCTGGGGGGGGGCCGTAACCGGGGAGCTGTTTTTT. This encodes CASSWGGAVTGELFF.